This entry is about one T cell receptor beta chain. This sample is part of a study of T-cell reconstitution after alpha-beta-depleted transplantation in children. It was with unique molecular identifiers that the TCRbeta library was prepared. One entry per CDR3 protein results from TCRdb running MiXCR on the PCR reads. The repertoire holds 600,000 to 700,000 distinct CDR3 sequences, with 15% to 20% as singletons. This CDR3 spans 14 amino acids. The V end lost 7 bases, the J end lost 3 bases, and 14 bases lay between the germline ends. Germline CDR1 SGHRS, CDR2 YFSETQ. The V gene is TRBV5-1, the J gene TRBJ2-1, with D possibly TRBD2 on 6 matching bases. The sequence was obtained from a human donor who donated a stem cell graft to a child with acute myeloid leukemia. This specimen was PBMCs from the stem cell graft donor, taken from the stem cell graft. CDR3 nucleotide sequence: TGCGCCAGCTGTCTGGGGGGAGTCTACAATGAGCAGTTCTTC. Its translation: CASCLGGVYNEQFF.